The 19 T cell receptor beta chains below were found in one sample sequenced in a study of T-cell reconstitution after alpha-beta-depleted transplantation in children. For TCRbeta, the library was prepared with unique molecular identifiers. MiXCR, applied by TCRdb to the PCR reads, yields one record per CDR3 protein. The sample yields roughly 610,000 distinct CDR3 sequences, over 9.5% seen once. This specimen was PBMCs from the stem cell graft donor, taken from the stem cell graft. The receptors were gathered from a human donor who donated a stem cell graft to a child with acute myeloid leukemia.

This clonotype was seen ten or more times. The rearrangement uses TRBV29-1 and TRBJ2-1; TRBD1 aligns across 10 bases. The CDR3 has 13 residues. J lost 9 bases, V lost 4 bases, and 6 bases had no gene match. Germline CDR1 reads SQVTM; CDR2 reads ANQGSEA. The DNA of the CDR3 is TGCAGCGTTGGGGACAGGGGTAGTGGTGAGCAGTTCTTC. Amino acids: CSVGDRGSGEQFF.

This clonotype occurred a few times. The chain links TRBV20-1 to TRBJ1-1, with a tentative D call TRBD1 (5 bases). Germline CDR1 and CDR2: DFQATT and SNEGSKA (reference sequence). This CDR3 is built from 13 residues. Trimming stripped 5 bases from V and 5 bases from J, with 15 bases between. CDR3 DNA: TGCAGTGCTCCCCCAGGGAAGGGGACTGAAGCTTTCTTT. Its translation: CSAPPGKGTEAFF.

This clonotype was recorded a few times. The chain joins TRBV28 to TRBJ2-1; D remains ambiguous. The CDR3 consists of 15 residues. Trimming removed 7 bases at V and 3 bases at J, with 16 bases between. Germline-derived CDR1 and CDR2 are MDHEN and SYDVKM. The CDR3 nucleotides read TGTGCCAGCACCCCTAAACCGCGCCGCTACAATGAGCAGTTCTTC. Protein product: CASTPKPRRYNEQFF.

A few counts support this clonotype. The chain links TRBV20-1 to TRBJ2-7; maybe TRBD1 (6 bases). This CDR3 spans 17 amino acids. The V gene lost 1 base and the J gene lost 0 bases, with 19 bases spanning the gap. Germline lookup yields CDR1 DFQATT and CDR2 SNEGSKA (reference sequence). The CDR3 sequence is CSARGAPTGELSYEQYF. The CDR3 DNA follows: TGCAGTGCTAGAGGGGCCCCGACAGGAGAACTCTCCTACGAGCAGTACTTC.

This clonotype was seen repeatedly, ten times or more. The chain uses TRBV28 and TRBJ1-4; D is undetermined. Germline V CDR1 and CDR2: MDHEN, SYDVKM. V lost 7 bases and J 8 bases, leaving 11 bases between the germline ends. The CDR3 covers 12 residues. The CDR3, as DNA: TGTGCCAGCATCGGACCTGGCGAAAAACTGTTTTTT. Protein product: CASIGPGEKLFF.

The chain recombines TRBV27 with TRBJ2-2; D not resolved. The CDR3 totals 15 residues. Deletions cut 4 bases from V and 7 bases from J, with 16 bases between. Germline-derived CDR1 and CDR2 are MNHEY and SMNVEV (reference sequence). The CDR3 here is CASSYMPAGFGELFF. CDR3 in DNA: TGTGCCAGCAGTTATATGCCCGCCGGGTTCGGGGAGCTGTTTTTT.

The chain combines TRBV5-1 with TRBJ1-4, with a weak D call TRBD1 (5 bases). Germline CDR1 is SGHRS and CDR2 is YFSETQ. V lost 5 bases and J 8 bases, leaving 13 bases between the germline ends. This CDR3 comprises 13 residues. The CDR3 region is CASRRGSGEKLFF. In DNA, the CDR3 is TGCGCCAGCAGACGAGGGTCAGGGGAAAAACTGTTTTTT.

The V gene is TRBV6-2 or TRBV6-3, the J gene TRBJ2-7, with a tentative D call TRBD1 (5 bases). CDR3 length: 14 residues. Trimming pared 7 bases from V and 2 bases from J, leaving 15 bases between. CDR1 is MNHEY, CDR2 SVGEGT, per germline. CDR3: CASIDPRGTYEQYF. CDR3 in DNA: TGTGCCAGCATCGACCCTAGGGGAACCTACGAGCAGTACTTC.

This clonotype was counted between two and nine times. V is TRBV12-3 or TRBV12-4 and J is TRBJ1-2; 11 bases are a match to TRBD1. V lost 6 bases to trimming and J lost 8 bases; unmatched junction nucleotides: 5. The CDR3 runs to 13 residues. In nucleotides, the CDR3 is TGTGCCAGCAGCGGACAGGGGGCAGGGGGCTACACCTTC. Translating it yields CASSGQGAGGYTF.

This clonotype has only a few counts. The V gene is TRBV29-1, the J gene TRBJ2-5; maybe TRBD2 (5 bases). The germline V gene encodes CDR1 SQVTM and CDR2 ANQGSEA. Trimming pared 6 bases from V and 4 bases from J, leaving 21 bases between. The CDR3 is made up of 15 amino acids. CDR3 nucleotides: TGCAGCGTGATCGGTCGGCACGGGGTCGGAGAGACCCAGTACTTC. Amino acids: CSVIGRHGVGETQYF.

The chain combines TRBV5-1 with TRBJ2-3, with D tentatively TRBD2 (5 bases). CDR3 size: 15 residues. V lost 2 bases and J lost 1, with 11 bases in between. Germline V gives CDR1 SGHRS, CDR2 YFSETQ. The CDR3 DNA follows: TGCGCCAGCAGCTTAGAGGGCGGTGGCACAGATACGCAGTATTTT. It specifies CASSLEGGGTDTQYF.

The chain couples TRBV5-6 to TRBJ2-1; D not certain. The V gene's germline CDR1 is SGHDT and CDR2 YYEEEE. Trimming removed 2 bases at V and 8 bases at J, with 11 bases between. The CDR3 has 13 amino acids. Here the CDR3 reads CASSFDSKDEQFF. In DNA, the CDR3 is TGTGCCAGCAGCTTTGATAGCAAGGATGAGCAGTTCTTC.

J is TRBJ2-6 and V is TRBV12-3 or TRBV12-4; weak D call: TRBD2 (5 bases). Trimming stripped 9 bases from V and 0 bases from J, with 9 bases between. The CDR3 has 14 residues. The CDR3 sequence is CASGESSGANVLTF. The CDR3 DNA is TGTGCCAGTGGGGAGAGCTCTGGGGCCAACGTCCTGACTTTC.

This clonotype occurred a few times. The chain combines TRBV6-1 with TRBJ2-1; tentative D call: TRBD1 (5 bases). This CDR3 comprises 14 residues. Trimming shortened V by 6 bases and J by 0 bases, and 9 bases separated the two germline ends. The germline gives CDR1 MNHNS, CDR2 SASEGT. The CDR3 reads CASRETVSYNEQFF. Here the CDR3 DNA reads TGTGCCAGCAGGGAGACAGTCTCCTACAATGAGCAGTTCTTC.

The chain combines TRBV20-1 with TRBJ2-7; possible D gene TRBD1, 7 bases. Germline values: CDR1 DFQATT, CDR2 SNEGSKA (reference sequence). The CDR3 is 16 amino acids. V was shortened by 1 base and J by 2 bases, with 18 bases between the two germline ends. The CDR3 sequence: CSARGQEGQMAYEQYF. The CDR3 DNA follows: TGCAGTGCTAGAGGTCAGGAGGGACAGATGGCCTACGAGCAGTACTTC.

The CDR3 here is CASSYGLAGGQETQYF. CDR3 DNA sequence: TGTGCCAGCAGTTATGGTCTAGCGGGAGGCCAAGAGACCCAGTACTTC. The chain carries TRBV6-5 and TRBJ2-5; 11 nucleotides line up with TRBD2. The V gene's germline CDR1 is MNHEY and CDR2 SVGAGI. The CDR3 covers 16 residues. V lost 3 bases to trimming and J lost 1 base; unmatched junction nucleotides: 4.

The chain carries TRBV12-3 or TRBV12-4 and TRBJ2-7; 9 bases are a match to TRBD2. V was clipped by 10 bases and J by 2 bases; unmatched bases: 6. The CDR3 runs to 13 residues. In DNA form, the CDR3 reads TGTGCCACCCGACTAGCGGCTACCTACGAGCAGTACTTC. Translation: CATRLAATYEQYF.

The sample holds a few counts of this clonotype. The chain is built from TRBV11-2 and TRBJ1-1; weak D call: TRBD1 (6 bases). Germline CDR1 reads SGHAT; CDR2 reads FQNNGV. There are 19 residues in the CDR3. The germline V and J ends were trimmed by 9 bases and 0 bases, with 29 bases remaining between them. CDR3: CARTDLRGWGPPMNTEAFF. The CDR3 region has the DNA TGTGCCAGGACCGACCTCAGGGGTTGGGGACCACCAATGAACACTGAAGCTTTCTTT.

This clonotype appeared a single time. V usage is TRBV18 and J usage is TRBJ2-7; tentatively, D is TRBD1 (5 bases). CDR1 and CDR2 from the germline V gene are KGHSH and LQKENI. Trimming left V 0 bases short and J 7 bases short, with 10 bases between. This CDR3 has 13 residues. CDR3 nucleotide sequence: TGTGCCAGCTCACCACCGACAGCGTTGGAGCAGTACTTC. The encoded protein is CASSPPTALEQYF.